A selection of T cell receptor beta chains follows, all from one sample in a study of cytomegalovirus exposure and HLA in healthy donors. Sequencing used immunoSEQ multiplex PCR; TCRdb keeps in-frame clones, though not all of them. The table shows about 220,000 clones, with 80% to 85% occurring only once. The sample consisted of PBMCs. These receptors all stem from a boy younger than 10 in good health and CMV-seronegative. Each CDR3 is given without its conserved first and last residue.

j_call	v_call	cdr3_aa
TRBJ1-3	TRBV11-2	ASSPHDRLASGNTIY
TRBJ1-3	TRBV14	ASSLRARGSNTIY
TRBJ1-4	TRBV19	ASSPTVRGANEKLF
TRBJ1-2	TRBV9	ASSVGWDSSGYT
TRBJ1-6	TRBV7-9	ASSAPGQGASSPLH
TRBJ2-2	TRBV25-1	ASSEQGNTGELF
TRBJ2-1	TRBV6-5	ASSYSPGGHYNEQF
TRBJ1-2	TRBV19	ASSFMTRSGGYT
TRBJ1-2	TRBV18	ASSPPLGTAYGYT
TRBJ2-3	TRBV25-1	ASSKGTSGRDTQY